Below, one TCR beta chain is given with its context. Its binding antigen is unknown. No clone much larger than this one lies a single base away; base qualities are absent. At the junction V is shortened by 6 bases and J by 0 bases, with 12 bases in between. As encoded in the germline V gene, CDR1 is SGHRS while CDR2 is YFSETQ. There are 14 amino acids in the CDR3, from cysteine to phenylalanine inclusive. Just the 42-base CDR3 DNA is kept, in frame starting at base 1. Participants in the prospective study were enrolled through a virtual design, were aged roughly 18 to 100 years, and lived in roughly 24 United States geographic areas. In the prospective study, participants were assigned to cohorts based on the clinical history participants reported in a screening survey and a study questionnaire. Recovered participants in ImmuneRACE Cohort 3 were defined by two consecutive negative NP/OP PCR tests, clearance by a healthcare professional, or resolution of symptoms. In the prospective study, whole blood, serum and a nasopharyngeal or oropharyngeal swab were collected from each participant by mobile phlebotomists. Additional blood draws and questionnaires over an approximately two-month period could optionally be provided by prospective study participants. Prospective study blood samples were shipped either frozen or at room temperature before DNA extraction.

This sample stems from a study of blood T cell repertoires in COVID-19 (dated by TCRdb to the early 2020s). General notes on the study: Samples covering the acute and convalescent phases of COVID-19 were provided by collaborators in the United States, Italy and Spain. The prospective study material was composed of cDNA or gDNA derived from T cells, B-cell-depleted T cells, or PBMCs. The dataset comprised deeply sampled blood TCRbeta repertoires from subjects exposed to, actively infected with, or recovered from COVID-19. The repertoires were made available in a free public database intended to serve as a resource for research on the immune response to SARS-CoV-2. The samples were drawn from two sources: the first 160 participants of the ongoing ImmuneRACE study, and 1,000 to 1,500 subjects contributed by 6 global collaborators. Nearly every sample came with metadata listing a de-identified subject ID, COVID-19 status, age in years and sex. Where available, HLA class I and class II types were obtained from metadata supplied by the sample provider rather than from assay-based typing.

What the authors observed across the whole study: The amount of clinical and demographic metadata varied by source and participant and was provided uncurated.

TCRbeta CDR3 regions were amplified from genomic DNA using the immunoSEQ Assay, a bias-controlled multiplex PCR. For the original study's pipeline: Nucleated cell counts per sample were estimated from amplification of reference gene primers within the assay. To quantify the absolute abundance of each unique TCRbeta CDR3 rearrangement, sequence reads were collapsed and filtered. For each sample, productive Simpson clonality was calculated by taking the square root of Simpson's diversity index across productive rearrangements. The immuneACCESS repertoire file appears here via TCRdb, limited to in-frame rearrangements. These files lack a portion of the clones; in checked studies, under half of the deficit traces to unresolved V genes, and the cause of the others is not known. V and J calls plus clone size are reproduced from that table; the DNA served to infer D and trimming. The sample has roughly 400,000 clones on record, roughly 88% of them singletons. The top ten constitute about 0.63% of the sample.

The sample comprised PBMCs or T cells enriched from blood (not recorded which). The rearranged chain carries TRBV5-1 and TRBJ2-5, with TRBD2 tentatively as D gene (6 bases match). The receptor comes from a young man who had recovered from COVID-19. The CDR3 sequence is CASMTGTYQETQYF. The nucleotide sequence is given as TGCGCCAGCATGACCGGGACTTACCAAGAGACCCAGTACTTC. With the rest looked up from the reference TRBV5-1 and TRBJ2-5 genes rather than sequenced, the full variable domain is KAGVTQTPRYLIKTRGQQVTLSCSPISGHRSVSWYQQTPGQGLQFLFEYFSETQRNKGNFPGRFSGRQFSNSRSEMNVSTLELGDSALYLCASMTGTYQETQYFGPGTRLLVL.